This T cell receptor beta chain was captured by sequencing in a study of blood T cell repertoires in COVID-19. Study-wide context: The origin of the acute and convalescent COVID-19 samples was the United States, Italy and Spain. The analysed material was cDNA or gDNA that came from T cells, B-cell-depleted T cells, or PBMCs.

The ends were cut back, 1 base at V and 2 bases at J, with 21 bases in the middle. CDR3 length equals 18 residues. The germline V gene encodes CDR1 MGHRA and CDR2 YSYEKL. Original analysis: Cell counts per sample came from amplifying reference gene primers. Assay: immunoSEQ multiplex PCR; the TCRdb copy retains only in-frame clones and omits some. The V and J calls and the clone size are those of that table, but D and trimming were determined from the DNA. The sample lists 110,000 to 150,000 clones; roughly 79% were seen once. This TCR came from a man aged 50 to 59 with active or convalescent COVID-19. The sample comprised peripheral blood. The V and J genes are TRBV4-1 and TRBJ2-7, with TRBD1 as a possible D gene (5 bases). The CDR3 spells CASSQGQNRLRGTYEQYF. DNA of the CDR3: TGCGCCAGCAGCCAAGGACAGAACCGACTTCGCGGCACCTACGAGCAGTACTTC.